The rows below give T cell receptor beta chains drawn from one sample of a study of human T cells and chemical hapten exposure. Via MiXCR, TCRdb re-called the RACE reads, giving one row per CDR3 protein. Of about 90,000 distinct CDR3 sequences in the sample, 11% were seen once. The source material was whole blood, sampled in connection with sensitization to the hapten diphenylcyclopropenone (DPC). The origin of the receptors is a woman between 25 and 40 years old with alopecia areata. Some clones in this sample may be carry-over from other donors' samples. The CDR3 runs from the conserved cysteine through the conserved F or W. D genes are given only for firm matches. A row's size may be missing; if present it is once, few, many or a size class.

TRBV3-1,TRBD1,few,TRBJ2-7,TGTGCCAGCAGCTTAGGGACAGGGGGTTACGAGCAGTACTTC,CASSLGTGGYEQYF
TRBV20-1,TRBD2,NA,TRBJ2-7,TGCAGTGCTTTTTCACGACTAGCGGACTACGAGCAGTACTTC,CSAFSRLADYEQYF
TRBV19,NA,few,TRBJ2-6,TGTGCCAGTAGTGAACTAGCTCCTGGGGCCAACGTCCTGACTTTC,CASSELAPGANVLTF
TRBV25-1,TRBD2,few,TRBJ2-1,TGTGCCAGCAGCCAACAAGGCGGGAGAGGCAATGAGCAGTTCTTC,CASSQQGGRGNEQFF
TRBV29-1,NA,many,TRBJ2-3,TGCAGTCACAGGGAGAGCGTGGTTGGCACAGATACGCAGTATTTT,CSHRESVVGTDTQYF
TRBV20-1,TRBD2,NA,TRBJ2-1,TGCAGTGCCTCCCTTCCGGGACTAGCGGGAGGTAGCTCCTACAATGAGCAGTTCTTC,CSASLPGLAGGSSYNEQFF
TRBV12-3/TRBV12-4,NA,many,TRBJ1-5,TGTGCCAGCAGTTTAGCTGAGAATCAGCCCCAGCATTTT,CASSLAENQPQHF
TRBV18,NA,NA,TRBJ2-2,TGTGCCAGCTCGACCGCTTTGGACAGCACCGGGGAGCTGTTTTTT,CASSTALDSTGELFF
TRBV11-2,NA,NA,TRBJ2-2,TGTGCCAGCAGCTTGGGGACGTTTAACACCGGGGAGCTGTTTTTT,CASSLGTFNTGELFF
TRBV5-5,NA,many,TRBJ1-1,TGTGCCAGCAGCTTGGTACCTGACACTGAAGCTTTCTTT,CASSLVPDTEAFF
TRBV7-6,NA,few,TRBJ2-2,TGTGCCAGCAGCTTGGAGCCGAACACCGGGGAGCTGTTTTTT,CASSLEPNTGELFF
TRBV5-1,TRBD1,few,TRBJ1-6,TGCGCCAGCAGACGGGACAGTAATTCACCCCTCCACTTT,CASRRDSNSPLHF
TRBV24-1,NA,few,TRBJ1-2,TGTGCCACTAGGGGCCCGGCAAACGGCTACACCTTC,CATRGPANGYTF
TRBV5-1,TRBD2,few,TRBJ2-1,TGCGCCAGCAGCTCAGAGGCGGGAGCCTCCTACAATGAGCAGTTCTTC,CASSSEAGASYNEQFF
TRBV28,NA,NA,TRBJ1-1,TGTGCCAGCGGGCCGGGACACATGAACACTGAAGCTTTCTTT,CASGPGHMNTEAFF
TRBV7-2,TRBD1,NA,TRBJ2-1,TGTGCAAGCAGCCCACAGGGGGGTCCTGAGCAGTTCTTC,CASSPQGGPEQFF
TRBV14,TRBD2,NA,TRBJ2-1,TGTGCCAGCAGCCCCTTTGATTCGACTAGCGGGAAACGCAATGAGCAGTTCTTC,CASSPFDSTSGKRNEQFF
TRBV5-6,TRBD1,NA,TRBJ2-3,TGTGCCAGCAGCCAGGACAGGGGGCTGGTCACAGATACGCAGTATTTT,CASSQDRGLVTDTQYF
TRBV6-2/TRBV6-3,NA,many,TRBJ1-5,TGTGCCAGCAGTTACAGGGCCCCACGAGGACAGCCCCAGCATTTT,CASSYRAPRGQPQHF
TRBV11-2,NA,NA,TRBJ1-3,TGTGCCAGCAGCCTGACAGAAACTACCGGAAACACCATATATTTT,CASSLTETTGNTIYF
TRBV11-1,TRBD2,many,TRBJ2-7,TGTGCCAGCAGCTTAGCGCGAGCGGGGGCCTACGAGCAGTACTTC,CASSLARAGAYEQYF
TRBV27,NA,few,TRBJ2-3,TGTGCCAGCAGGTCCTGGGCCAGAAGCACAGATACGCAGTATTTT,CASRSWARSTDTQYF
TRBV7-8,NA,many,TRBJ1-3,TGTGCCAGCAGCTTATCCATCTCTGGAAACACCATATATTTT,CASSLSISGNTIYF